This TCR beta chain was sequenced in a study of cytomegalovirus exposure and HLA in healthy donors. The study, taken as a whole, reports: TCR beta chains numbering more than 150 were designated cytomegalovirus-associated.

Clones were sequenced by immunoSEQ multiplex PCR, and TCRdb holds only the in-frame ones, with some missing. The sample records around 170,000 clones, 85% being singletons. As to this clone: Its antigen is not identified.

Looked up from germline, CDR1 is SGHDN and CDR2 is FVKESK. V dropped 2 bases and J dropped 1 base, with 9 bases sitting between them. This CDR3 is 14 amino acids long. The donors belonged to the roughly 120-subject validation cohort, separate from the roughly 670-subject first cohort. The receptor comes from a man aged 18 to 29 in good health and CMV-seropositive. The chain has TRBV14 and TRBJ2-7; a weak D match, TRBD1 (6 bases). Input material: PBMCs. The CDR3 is CASSQYTGSYEQYF. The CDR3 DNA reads TGTGCCAGCAGCCAATACACAGGGTCCTACGAGCAGTACTTC. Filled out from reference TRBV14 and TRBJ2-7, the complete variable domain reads EAGVTQFPSHSVIEKGQTVTLRCDPISGHDNLYWYRRVMGKEIKFLLHFVKESKQDESGMPNNRFLAERTGGTYSTLKVQPAELEDSGVYFCASSQYTGSYEQYFGPGTRLTVT.